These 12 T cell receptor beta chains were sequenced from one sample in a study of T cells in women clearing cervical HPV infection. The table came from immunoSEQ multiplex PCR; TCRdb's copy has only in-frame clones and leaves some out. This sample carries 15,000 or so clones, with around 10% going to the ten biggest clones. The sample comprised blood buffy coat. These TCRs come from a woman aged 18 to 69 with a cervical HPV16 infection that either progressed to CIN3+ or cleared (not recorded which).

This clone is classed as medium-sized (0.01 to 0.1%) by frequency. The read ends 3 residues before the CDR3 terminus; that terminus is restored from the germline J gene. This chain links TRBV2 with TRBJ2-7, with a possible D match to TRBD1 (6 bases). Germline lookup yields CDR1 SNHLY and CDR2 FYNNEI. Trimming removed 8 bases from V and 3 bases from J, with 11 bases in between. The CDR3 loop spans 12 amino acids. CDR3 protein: CASGTTGYEQYF. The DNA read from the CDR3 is TGTGCCAGCGGAACGACAGGCTACGAG.

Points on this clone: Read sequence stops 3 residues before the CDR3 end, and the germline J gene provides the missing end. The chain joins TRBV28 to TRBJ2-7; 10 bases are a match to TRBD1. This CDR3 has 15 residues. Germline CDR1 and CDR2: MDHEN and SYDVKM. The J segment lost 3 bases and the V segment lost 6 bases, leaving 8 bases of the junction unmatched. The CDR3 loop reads CASRLRDRGYYEQYF. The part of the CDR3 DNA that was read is TGTGCCAGCAGACTGCGGGACAGGGGATACTACGAG.

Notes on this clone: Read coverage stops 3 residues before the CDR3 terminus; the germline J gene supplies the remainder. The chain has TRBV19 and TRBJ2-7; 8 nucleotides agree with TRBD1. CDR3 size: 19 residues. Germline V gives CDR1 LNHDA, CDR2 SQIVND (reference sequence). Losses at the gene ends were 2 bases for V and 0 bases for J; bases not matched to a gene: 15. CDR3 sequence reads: CASSISTRIRTGTSYEQYF. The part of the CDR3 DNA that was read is TGTGCCAGTAGTATAAGTACGAGGATCCGGACAGGGACCTCCTACGAG.

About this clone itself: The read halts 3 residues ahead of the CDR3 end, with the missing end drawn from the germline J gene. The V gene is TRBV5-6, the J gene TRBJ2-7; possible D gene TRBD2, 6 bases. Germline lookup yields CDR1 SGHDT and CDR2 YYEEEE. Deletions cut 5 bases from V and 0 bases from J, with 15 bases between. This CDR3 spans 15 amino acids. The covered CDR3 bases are TGTGCCAGCAGGGTCGGTGCGGGAAGCTCCTACGAG. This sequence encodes CASRVGAGSSYE. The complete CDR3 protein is CASRVGAGSSYEQYF. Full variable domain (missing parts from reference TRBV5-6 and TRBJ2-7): DAGVTQSPTHLIKTRGQQVTLRCSPKSGHDTVSWYQQALGQGPQFIFQYYEEEERQRGNFPDRFSGHQFPNYSSELNVNALLLGDSALYLCASRVGAGSSYEQYFGPGTRLTVT.

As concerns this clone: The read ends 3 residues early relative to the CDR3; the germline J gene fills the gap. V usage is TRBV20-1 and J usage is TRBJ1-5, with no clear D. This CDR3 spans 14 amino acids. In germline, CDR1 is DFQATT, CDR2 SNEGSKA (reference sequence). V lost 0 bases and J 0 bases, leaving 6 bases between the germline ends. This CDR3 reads CSAREAFSNQPQHF. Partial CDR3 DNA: TGCAGTGCTAGAGAGGCCTTTAGCAATCAGCCC.

This CDR3 is CASSLPGPLHF. The covered CDR3 bases are TGTGCCAGCAGCCTCCCGGGGCCC. The gene calls are TRBV7-9 and TRBJ1-6; no reliable D call. The DNA ends 3 residues before the CDR3 does, and the rest of the CDR3 is filled in from the germline J gene. Germline assignment: CDR1 SEHNR and CDR2 FQNEAQ (reference sequence). This CDR3 comprises 11 residues. Together with reference TRBV7-9 and TRBJ1-6, the CDR3 gives the full variable domain: DTGVSQNPRHKITKRGQNVTFRCDPISEHNRLYWYRQTLGQGPEFLTYFQNEAQLEKSRLLSDRFSAERPKGSFSTLEIQRTEQGDSAMYLCASSLPGPLHFGNGTRLTVT.

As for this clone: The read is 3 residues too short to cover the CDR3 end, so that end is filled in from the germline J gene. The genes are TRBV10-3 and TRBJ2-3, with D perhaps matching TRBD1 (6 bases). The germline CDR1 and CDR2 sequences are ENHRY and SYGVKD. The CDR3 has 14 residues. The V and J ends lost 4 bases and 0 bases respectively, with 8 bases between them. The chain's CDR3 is CAISGGGSTDTQYF. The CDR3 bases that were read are TGTGCCATCAGTGGAGGGGGAAGCACAGATACG.

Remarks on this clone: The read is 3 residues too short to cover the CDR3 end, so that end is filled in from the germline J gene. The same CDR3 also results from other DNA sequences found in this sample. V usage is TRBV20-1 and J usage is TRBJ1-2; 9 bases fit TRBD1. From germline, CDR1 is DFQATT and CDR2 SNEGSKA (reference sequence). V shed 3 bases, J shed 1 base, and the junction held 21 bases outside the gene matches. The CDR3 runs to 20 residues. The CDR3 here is CSASHLLRRDRDGSNYGYTF. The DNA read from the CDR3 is TGCAGTGCTAGCCACCTTCTCAGGCGGGACAGGGATGGGAGTAACTATGGC.

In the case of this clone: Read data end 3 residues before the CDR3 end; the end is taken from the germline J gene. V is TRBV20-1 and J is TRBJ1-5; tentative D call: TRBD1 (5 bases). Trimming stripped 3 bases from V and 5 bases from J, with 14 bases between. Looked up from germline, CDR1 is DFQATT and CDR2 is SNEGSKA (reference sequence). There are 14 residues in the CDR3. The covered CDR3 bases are TGCAGTGCTAGGGACCAGGGAATTCATCAGCCC. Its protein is CSARDQGIHQP. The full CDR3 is CSARDQGIHQPQHF.

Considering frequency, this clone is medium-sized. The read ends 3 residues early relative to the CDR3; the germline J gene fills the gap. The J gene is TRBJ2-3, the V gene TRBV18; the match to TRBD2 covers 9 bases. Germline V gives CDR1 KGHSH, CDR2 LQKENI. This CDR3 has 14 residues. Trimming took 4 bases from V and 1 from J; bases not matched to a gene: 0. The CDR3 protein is CASSLAGGTDTQYF. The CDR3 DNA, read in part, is TGTGCCAGCTCACTAGCGGGAGGCACAGATACG. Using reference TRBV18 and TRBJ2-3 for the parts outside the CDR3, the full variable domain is NAGVMQNPRHLVRRRGQEARLRCSPMKGHSHVYWYRQLPEEGLKFMVYLQKENIIDESGMPKERFSAEFPKEGPSILRIQQVVRGDSAAYFCASSLAGGTDTQYFGPGTRLTVL.

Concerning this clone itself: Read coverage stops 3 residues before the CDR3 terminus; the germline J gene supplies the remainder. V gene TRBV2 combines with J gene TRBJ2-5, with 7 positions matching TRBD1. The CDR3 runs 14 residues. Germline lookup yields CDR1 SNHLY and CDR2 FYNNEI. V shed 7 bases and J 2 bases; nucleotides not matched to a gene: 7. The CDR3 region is CASKTPGQQETQYF. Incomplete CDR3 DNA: TGTGCCAGCAAGACGCCGGGACAGCAAGAGACC.

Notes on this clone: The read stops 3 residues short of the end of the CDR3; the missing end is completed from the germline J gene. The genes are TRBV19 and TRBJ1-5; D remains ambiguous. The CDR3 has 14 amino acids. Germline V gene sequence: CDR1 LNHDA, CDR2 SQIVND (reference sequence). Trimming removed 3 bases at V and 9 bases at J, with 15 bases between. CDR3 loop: CASSIGSVERPQHF. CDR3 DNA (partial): TGTGCCAGTAGTATCGGGTCCGTTGAGAGGCCC.